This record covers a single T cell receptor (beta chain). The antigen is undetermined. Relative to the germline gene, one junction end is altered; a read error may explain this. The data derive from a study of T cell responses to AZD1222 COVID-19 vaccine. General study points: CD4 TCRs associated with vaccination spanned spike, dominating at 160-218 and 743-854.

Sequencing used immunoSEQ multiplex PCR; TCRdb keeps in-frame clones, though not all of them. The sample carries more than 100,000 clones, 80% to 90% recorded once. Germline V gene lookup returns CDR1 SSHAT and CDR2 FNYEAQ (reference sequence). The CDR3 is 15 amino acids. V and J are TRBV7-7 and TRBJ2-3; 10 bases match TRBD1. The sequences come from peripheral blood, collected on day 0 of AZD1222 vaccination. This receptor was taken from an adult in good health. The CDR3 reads CASSPGTGGTDTQYF. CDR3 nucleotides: TGTGCTAGCAGCCCCGGGACAGGGGGCACAGATACGCAGTATTTT.